This T cell receptor (beta chain) is from a study of cytomegalovirus exposure and HLA in healthy donors. The study's findings and limits: Some V segments (TRBV6-2 and TRBV6-3 among them) were excluded as indistinguishable. The HLA-A and HLA-B alleles of most subjects were reportedly predicted accurately from TCR beta sequences.

This clone was seen a handful of times. The antigen remains unidentified. PCR was performed using 60 Vbeta and 13 Jbeta primers. Method: immunoSEQ multiplex PCR; TCRdb's copy keeps in-frame clones and lacks some. The repertoire includes under 250,000 clones, more than 75% of them detected once, and about 6.4% sits in the top ten. The CDR3 is made up of 13 amino acids. Trimming shortened V by 5 bases and J by 1 base, and 8 bases separated the two germline ends. Germline CDR1 MNHEY, CDR2 SVGAGI. Sequenced material: PBMCs. This receptor was obtained from a man aged 40-55 years in good health and CMV-seropositive. The J gene is TRBJ1-1, the V gene TRBV6-5, with D possibly TRBD1 on 5 matching bases. The DNA of the CDR3 is TGTGCCAGCAGTCTCACAGGGAACACTGAAGCTTTCTTT. Protein sequence: CASSLTGNTEAFF.